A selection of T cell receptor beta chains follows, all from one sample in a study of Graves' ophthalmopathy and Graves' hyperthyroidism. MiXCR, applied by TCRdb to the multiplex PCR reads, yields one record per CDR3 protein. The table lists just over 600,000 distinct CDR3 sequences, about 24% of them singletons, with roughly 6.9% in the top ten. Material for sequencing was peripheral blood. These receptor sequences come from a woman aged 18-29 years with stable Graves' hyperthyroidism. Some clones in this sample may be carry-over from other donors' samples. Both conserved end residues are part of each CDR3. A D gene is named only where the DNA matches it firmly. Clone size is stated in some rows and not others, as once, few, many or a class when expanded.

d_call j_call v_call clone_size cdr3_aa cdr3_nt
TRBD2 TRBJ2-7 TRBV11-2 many CASSLVAGGTYEQYF TGTGCCAGCAGCTTAGTAGCGGGGGGTACCTACGAGCAGTACTTC
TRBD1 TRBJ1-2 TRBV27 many CASSLKGQGGGYTF TGTGCCAGCAGTCTAAAGGGACAGGGCGGTGGCTACACCTTC
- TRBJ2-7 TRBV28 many CASIRAAFISYEQYF TGTGCCAGCATTCGGGCTGCATTTATTTCCTACGAGCAGTACTTC
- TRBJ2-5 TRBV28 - CASSELFGGLHF TGTGCCAGCAGCGAACTGTTTGGGGGACTGCACTTC
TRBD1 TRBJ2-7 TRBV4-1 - CASSQGEGFFGTGSYYEQYF TGCGCCAGCAGCCAAGGGGAAGGGTTTTTTGGGACAGGGTCATACTACGAGCAGTACTTC
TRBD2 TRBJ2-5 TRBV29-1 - CSGMGGELKETQYF TGCAGCGGGATGGGGGGGGAGTTGAAAGAGACCCAGTACTTC
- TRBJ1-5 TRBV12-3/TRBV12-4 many CASSPRHSNQPQHF TGTGCCAGCAGCCCTAGGCATAGCAATCAGCCCCAGCATTTT
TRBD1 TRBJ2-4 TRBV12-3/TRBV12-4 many CASSLGGQGADIQYF TGTGCCAGCAGTTTAGGGGGGCAGGGGGCAGACATTCAGTACTTC
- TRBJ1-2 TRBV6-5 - CASSYSRENYGYTF TGTGCCAGCAGTTACTCGAGGGAAAACTATGGCTACACCTTC
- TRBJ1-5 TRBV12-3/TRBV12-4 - CASSFEGPYSNQPQHF TGTGCCAGCAGTTTTGAAGGACCTTATAGCAATCAGCCCCAGCATTTT
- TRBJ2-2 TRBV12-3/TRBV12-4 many CASSLRNTGELFF TGTGCCAGCAGTTTACGAAACACCGGGGAGCTGTTTTTT
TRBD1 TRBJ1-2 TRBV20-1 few CSARDRGLGTGNYGYTF TGCAGTGCTAGAGATCGGGGATTGGGGACAGGGAACTATGGCTACACCTTC
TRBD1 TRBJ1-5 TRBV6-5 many CASTGTEIWQPQHF TGTGCCAGCACGGGGACAGAAATCTGGCAGCCCCAGCATTTT
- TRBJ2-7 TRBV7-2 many CASSLDPPYEQYF TGTGCCAGCAGCTTAGATCCCCCCTACGAGCAGTACTTC
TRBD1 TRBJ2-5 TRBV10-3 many CAIRGVKGAQETQYF TGTGCCATCAGAGGGGTCAAGGGGGCTCAAGAGACCCAGTACTTC
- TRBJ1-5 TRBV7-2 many CASSPLRGNQPQHF TGTGCCAGCAGCCCCTTACGGGGCAATCAGCCCCAGCATTTT
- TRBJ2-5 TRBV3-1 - CASSQDEGRRQETQYF TGTGCCAGCAGCCAAGACGAGGGCAGGAGACAAGAGACCCAGTACTTC
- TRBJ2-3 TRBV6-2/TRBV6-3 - CASRPLRGSGGTDTQYF TGTGCCAGCAGGCCCCTCCGAGGGTCGGGGGGCACAGATACGCAGTATTTT
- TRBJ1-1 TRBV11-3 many CASSLDPMNTEAFF TGTGCCAGCAGCTTAGATCCGATGAACACTGAAGCTTTCTTT
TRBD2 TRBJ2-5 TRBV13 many CASSLNLAGEETQYF TGTGCCAGCAGCTTAAACCTAGCGGGGGAAGAGACCCAGTACTTC
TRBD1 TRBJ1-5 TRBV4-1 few CASSLSDRDSNQPQHF TGCGCCAGCAGCCTCTCGGACAGGGATAGCAATCAGCCCCAGCATTTT
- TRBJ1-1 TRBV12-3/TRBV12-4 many CASSLDLPFTEAFF TGTGCCAGCAGTTTAGACCTTCCCTTCACTGAAGCTTTCTTT
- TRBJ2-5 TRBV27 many CASSPIGGQETQYF TGTGCCAGCAGCCCTATTGGGGGGCAAGAGACCCAGTACTTC
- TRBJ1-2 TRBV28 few CASSWARGAGGYTF TGTGCCAGCAGTTGGGCGAGGGGGGCCGGTGGCTACACCTTC
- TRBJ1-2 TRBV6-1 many CASSPIRGTNYGYTF TGTGCCAGCAGTCCAATCAGGGGTACTAACTATGGCTACACCTTC
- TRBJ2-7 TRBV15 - CATSRDLGREQYF TGTGCCACCAGCAGAGACCTAGGGAGGGAGCAGTACTTC
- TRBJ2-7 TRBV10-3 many CAISGPEGEVAHEQYF TGTGCCATCAGTGGTCCTGAGGGGGAAGTCGCACACGAGCAGTACTTC
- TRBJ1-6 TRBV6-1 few CASKPSETHYNSPLHF TGTGCCAGCAAACCGTCCGAGACGCACTATAATTCACCCCTCCACTTT
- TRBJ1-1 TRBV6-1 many CASSVDPNTEAFF TGTGCCAGCAGTGTCGACCCGAACACTGAAGCTTTCTTT
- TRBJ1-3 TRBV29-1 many CSAAQGYSGNTIYF TGCAGCGCGGCACAGGGTTACTCTGGAAACACCATATATTTT
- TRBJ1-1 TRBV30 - CAWSVEKGGPWAFF TGTGCCTGGAGTGTTGAAAAGGGCGGTCCCTGGGCTTTCTTT
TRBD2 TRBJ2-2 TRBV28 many CASSLGLAGGSHRGELFF TGTGCCAGCAGCCTCGGACTAGCGGGGGGGTCACACCGCGGGGAGCTGTTTTTT
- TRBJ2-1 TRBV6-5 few CASSSGVAGGFGQFF TGTGCCAGCAGTTCAGGGGTGGCAGGGGGGTTTGGGCAGTTCTTC
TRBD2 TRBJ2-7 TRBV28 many CASTRVSGYYEQYF TGTGCCAGCACCCGTGTTAGCGGGTACTACGAGCAGTACTTC
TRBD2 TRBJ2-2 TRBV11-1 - CASSPSSGRNTGELFF TGTGCCAGCAGCCCATCTAGCGGGCGGAACACCGGGGAGCTGTTTTTT
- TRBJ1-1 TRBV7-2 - CASSLDGGGRAFF TGTGCCAGCAGCTTAGACGGGGGAGGGAGGGCTTTCTTT
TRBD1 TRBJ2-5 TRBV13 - CASSLRALRDRAARGEQETQYF TGTGCCAGCAGCCTCCGTGCCCTCCGGGACAGGGCCGCCAGGGGGGAACAAGAGACCCAGTACTTC
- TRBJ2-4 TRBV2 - CASSEVIGGAANIQYF TGTGCCAGCAGTGAAGTGATTGGGGGGGCTGCTAACATTCAGTACTTC
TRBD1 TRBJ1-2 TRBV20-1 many CSASDPGQGGYGYTF TGCAGTGCGTCCGATCCGGGACAGGGAGGCTATGGCTACACCTTC
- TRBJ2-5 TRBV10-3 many CAIRQETQYF TGTGCCATCAGGCAAGAGACCCAGTACTTC
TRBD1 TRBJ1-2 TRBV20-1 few CSAVGDRGEDYGYTF TGCAGTGCTGTAGGCGACAGGGGAGAAGACTATGGCTACACCTTC
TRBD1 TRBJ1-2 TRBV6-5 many CASTSDRAGGYTF TGTGCCAGCACCTCGGACAGGGCCGGTGGCTACACCTTC
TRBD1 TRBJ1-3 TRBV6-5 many CASSYTPLQGSGNTIYF TGTGCCAGCAGTTACACACCATTACAGGGGTCGGGAAACACCATATATTTT
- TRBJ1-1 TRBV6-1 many CASSAGSMNTEAFF TGTGCCAGCAGTGCAGGGTCAATGAACACTGAAGCTTTCTTT
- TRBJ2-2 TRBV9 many CASSVGSGTGELFF TGTGCCAGCAGCGTAGGTTCAGGCACCGGGGAGCTGTTTTTT
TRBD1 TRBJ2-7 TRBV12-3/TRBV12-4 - CASSTGGYSYEQYF TGTGCCAGCAGTACAGGGGGCTACTCCTACGAGCAGTACTTC
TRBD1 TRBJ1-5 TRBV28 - CASSLPGQTDQPQHF TGTGCCAGCAGTTTGCCGGGACAGACCGATCAGCCCCAGCATTTT
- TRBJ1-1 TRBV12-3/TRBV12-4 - CASSLLPVMGTEAFF TGTGCCAGCAGCCTCCTTCCTGTGATGGGCACTGAAGCTTTCTTT
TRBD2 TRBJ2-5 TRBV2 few CASSGRRGGSETRYF TGTGCCAGCAGTGGTCGGCGGGGGGGCTCGGAGACCCGGTACTTC
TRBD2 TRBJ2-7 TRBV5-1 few CASSSGGDEQYF TGCGCCAGCAGCTCGGGGGGGGACGAGCAGTACTTC
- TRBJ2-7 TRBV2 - CASSEGRRGLSYEQYF TGTGCCAGCAGTGAAGGGAGGAGGGGGCTTTCCTACGAGCAGTACTTC
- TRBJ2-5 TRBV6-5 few CASSYYREGQETQYF TGTGCCAGCAGTTATTACAGGGAGGGCCAGGAGACCCAGTACTTC
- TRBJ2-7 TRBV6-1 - CASTPNGGSEQYF TGTGCCAGCACCCCCAATGGGGGCTCCGAGCAGTACTTC
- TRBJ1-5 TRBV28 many CASSLLSQPQHF TGTGCCAGCAGTTTACTCAGCCAGCCCCAGCATTTT
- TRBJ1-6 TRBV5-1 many CASSLRDNSYNSPLHF TGCGCCAGCAGCCTCCGGGACAACTCCTATAATTCACCCCTCCACTTT